This T cell receptor beta chain was recovered during a study of Ad26.COV2.S vaccination and SARS-CoV-2 variants. Study overall: Each vaccinee took Ad26.COV2.S intramuscularly, once or twice 56 days apart.

With regard to this clone: Its target is unknown.

General study findings and limits: Overall T cell responses may have been underestimated by the analyses of TCR breadth and depth. Vaccine recipients posted higher spike-specific TCR breadth than their placebo counterparts.

Treatment: around 19 received Ad26.COV2.S at low or high dose, single or two shots; several received placebo; per-sample allocation not given. Sample collection was performed on day 63 after the first vaccine or placebo injection. The CDR3 loop spans 19 amino acids. V lost 5 bases and J lost 0, with 23 bases in between. CDR1 and CDR2 from the germline V gene are MDHEN and SYDVKM. Using immunoSEQ multiplex PCR, the repertoire was profiled, and TCRdb retains in-frame clones only, with some absent. The sample has hundreds of thousands of clones; approximately 89% are singletons. This TCR derives from a person between 18 and 65 years old who received the Ad26.COV2.S COVID-19 vaccine or a placebo. Sequenced here: peripheral blood, sampled in a trial of Ad26.COV2.S vaccine versus placebo. The chain has TRBV28 and TRBJ2-4; D is ambiguous. This CDR3 reads CASSNPREQWRIAKNIQYF. Here the CDR3 DNA reads TGTGCCAGCAGTAACCCTCGAGAACAGTGGCGTATAGCCAAAAACATTCAGTACTTC. Complete variable domain (other parts from reference TRBV28 and TRBJ2-4): DVKVTQSSRYLVKRTGEKVFLECVQDMDHENMFWYRQDPGLGLRLIYFSYDVKMKEKGDIPEGYSVSREKKERFSLILESASTNQTSMYLCASSNPREQWRIAKNIQYFGAGTRLSVL.